A selection of T cell receptor beta chains follows, all from one sample in a study of radiation and T cells in renal cell carcinoma. The protocol was immunoSEQ multiplex PCR, while the TCRdb copy is restricted to in-frame clones and leaves out a portion. The sample holds 24,000 or so clones, 55% to 75% seen once. Specimen: tumor tissue, collected from a patient whose treatment was nephrectomy without radiotherapy. These receptors originate from a man aged 40-49 years with renal cell carcinoma. The CDR3 runs from the conserved cysteine through the conserved F or W. D genes are given only for firm matches. Rows give clone size only sometimes, using once, few, many, or a class for an expanded clone.

>TRBV25-1|NA|TRBJ1-2|few
TGTGCCAGCAGTCCCCAGACAGCTAACTATGGCTACACCTTC
CASSPQTANYGYTF
>TRBV6-5|TRBD1|TRBJ2-1|NA
TGTGCCAGCAGGCGGACAGGACCCTACAATGAGCAGTTCTTC
CASRRTGPYNEQFF
>TRBV5-5|NA|TRBJ1-5|once
TGTGCCAGCAGCCCGGGACTTGGGGAGAGCAATCAGCCCCAGCATTTT
CASSPGLGESNQPQHF
>TRBV4-1|NA|TRBJ1-3|NA
TGCGCCAGCAGCCAGGGAAACACCATATATTTT
CASSQGNTIYF
>TRBV5-1|TRBD2|TRBJ2-5|NA
TGCGCCAGCAGGGCTCAGACTAGCGGGAGAGAGACCCAGTACTTC
CASRAQTSGRETQYF
>TRBV5-1|NA|TRBJ2-2|few
TGCGCCAGCGGACAGCATGGGACCGGGGAGCTGTTTTTT
CASGQHGTGELFF
>TRBV6-6|NA|TRBJ2-7|NA
TGTGCCAGCAGTTCCGGGACGGGACGGGAGCAGTACTTC
CASSSGTGREQYF
>TRBV7-9|TRBD1|TRBJ1-1|few
TGTGCCAGCAGCTCGGGACAGGGGGCAGTCGCTGAAGCTTTCTTT
CASSSGQGAVAEAFF
>TRBV5-1|NA|TRBJ1-4|NA
TGCGCCAGCAGCTTCGGAGGTAGGGATGAAAAACTGTTTTTT
CASSFGGRDEKLFF
>TRBV7-9|NA|TRBJ1-1|medium-sized
TGTGCCAGCGCAGACCTGAACACTGAAGCTTTCTTT
CASADLNTEAFF
>TRBV19|TRBD1|TRBJ1-6|NA
TGTGCCAGTAGCCTCTCTCGCTCTCCGGGACAGGGGGCCCCCCTCCACTTT
CASSLSRSPGQGAPLHF
>TRBV7-9|NA|TRBJ1-2|NA
TGTGCCAGCAGCCCACCCGGCGGCTACACCTTC
CASSPPGGYTF
>TRBV5-1|NA|TRBJ1-1|NA
TGTGCCAGCAGCTTGGCGGGGTTGAGCACTGAAGCTTTCTTT
CASSLAGLSTEAFF
>TRBV10-3|NA|TRBJ2-3|NA
TGTGCCATCAGTGAGCCCTTGGGGGATACGCAGTATTTT
CAISEPLGDTQYF
>TRBV15|TRBD1|TRBJ2-5|NA
TGTGCCACCAGCAGACAACAGGGGGGTGGTGAGACCCAGTACTTC
CATSRQQGGGETQYF
>TRBV28|TRBD2|TRBJ2-7|NA
TGTGCCAGCAGTCCCACTAGCGGAGCGGCGGGATACGAGCAGTACTTC
CASSPTSGAAGYEQYF